These 18 T cell receptor beta chains came from one sample sequenced in a study of T cells after posttransplantation cyclophosphamide. Some clones are missing from TCRdb's copy, which holds only in-frame ones; the method was immunoSEQ multiplex PCR. The table has around 23,000 clones, around 86% seen once. Sampled 1 year posttransplant, controls received myeloablative marrow transplants, methotrexate and a calcineurin inhibitor. The material was PBMCs, obtained about 400 days after allogeneic stem cell transplant with calcineurin inhibitor and methotrexate. These receptors came from a female patient between 30 and 45 years old who received an allogeneic stem cell transplant from an unrelated donor, was CMV-positive, and had acute and chronic GVHD. Some T cells may be the graft donor's.

V is TRBV6-6 and J is TRBJ1-1; 10 bases are a match to TRBD1. J gave up 8 bases and V 7 bases, and 7 bases lay outside the gene matches. This CDR3 region has 13 residues. The germline V gene has CDR1 MNHNY and CDR2 SVGAGI (reference sequence). CDR3 sequence: CASIYRDRGEAFF. Here the CDR3 DNA reads TGTGCCAGCATCTACCGGGACAGGGGAGAAGCTTTCTTT.

This rearrangement joins TRBV18 to TRBJ1-2; no definite D call. In germline, CDR1 is KGHSH, CDR2 LQKENI. Trimming shortened V by 4 bases and J by 5 bases, and 23 bases separated the two germline ends. The CDR3 is made up of 17 amino acids. For the CDR3, the DNA is TGTGCCAGCTCACGTGCGGGCCCCGACTCTACCCATTATGGCTACACCTTC. Translation gives CASSRAGPDSTHYGYTF.

Notes on this clone: Distinct nucleotide sequences in the sample also encode this CDR3. CDR3 nucleotide sequence: TGTGCCAGCAGTAGTACATCCTACGAGCAGTACTTC. It translates to CASSSTSYEQYF. The chain carries TRBV27 and TRBJ2-7, with D hard to call. This CDR3 comprises 12 residues. The germline V gene has CDR1 MNHEY and CDR2 SMNVEV (reference sequence). V lost 5 bases and J 1 base, leaving 6 bases between the germline ends.

The chain combines TRBV15 with TRBJ2-1, with 7 bases that match TRBD2. With V trimmed by 4 bases and J by 2 bases, 8 bases remained unmatched. This CDR3 region has 16 residues. Germline CDR1 LNHNV, CDR2 YYDKDF (reference sequence). CDR3 loop: CATSKGLGTTYNEQFF. Written as DNA, the CDR3 is TGTGCCACCAGCAAGGGGCTTGGGACTACCTACAATGAGCAGTTCTTC. The variable domain in full, with the rest retrieved from reference TRBV15 and TRBJ2-1, is DAMVIQNPRYQVTQFGKPVTLSCSQTLNHNVMYWYQQKSSQAPKLLFHYYDKDFNNEADTPDNFQSRRPNTSFCFLDIRSPGLGDTAMYLCATSKGLGTTYNEQFFGPGTRLTVL.

This clone was seen just once. J is TRBJ1-2 and V is TRBV5-6; the D gene is possibly TRBD1 (6 bases). Germline CDR1 is SGHDT and CDR2 is YYEEEE. Between the trimmed V and J ends, which lost 4 bases and 8 bases, there was a span of 9 bases. The CDR3 length is 11 residues. CDR3 amino acids: CASSVGGGYTF. The CDR3 nucleotides read TGTGCCAGCAGCGTGGGGGGCGGCTACACCTTC.

The rearrangement uses TRBV19 and TRBJ2-6; D is unclear. CDR3 length: 13 residues. V lost 11 bases and J lost 0, with 8 bases in between. Germline CDR1 and CDR2: LNHDA and SQIVND (reference sequence). The CDR3 coding sequence is TGTGCCTGCCAGATCTCTGGGGCCAACGTCCTGACTTTC. As protein: CACQISGANVLTF.

J is TRBJ2-7 and V is TRBV7-8, with 7 nucleotides matching TRBD2. After removal of 4 bases from V and 1 base from J, the junction contained 4 bases not matched to a gene. CDR1 and CDR2 from the germline V gene are SGHVS and FQNEAQ. This CDR3 region has 14 residues. Here the CDR3 reads CASSYKRGSYEQYF. CDR3 DNA: TGTGCCAGCAGCTACAAGCGGGGATCCTACGAGCAGTACTTC.

The rearrangement links TRBV30 to TRBJ1-3; D is unclear. Deletions cut 4 bases from V and 4 bases from J, with 5 bases between. The CDR3 consists of 11 residues. Germline-derived CDR1 and CDR2 are GTSNPN and SVGIG (reference sequence). The CDR3 sequence: CAWKQGNTIYF. CDR3 DNA sequence: TGTGCCTGGAAACAGGGAAACACCATATATTTT.

CDR3 protein: CASSVGSGTSYEQYF. The CDR3 bases are TGTGCCAGCAGCGTAGGATCGGGGACTTCCTACGAGCAGTACTTC. The V gene is TRBV9, the J gene TRBJ2-5; possible D gene TRBD2, 6 bases. The J call may not be correct, given that the DNA end is closer to TRBJ2-7. This CDR3 is built from 15 residues. CDR1 and CDR2 (germline): SGDLS, YYNGEE.

This clone was counted only a few times. The chain uses TRBV19 and TRBJ1-3, with D perhaps matching TRBD1 (5 bases). V was pared by 6 bases and J by 0 bases, with 6 bases between. This CDR3 is 13 amino acids long. The germline CDR1 and CDR2 sequences are LNHDA and SQIVND (reference sequence). The CDR3 region is CASRQGSGNTIYF. Here the CDR3 DNA reads TGTGCCAGTAGGCAGGGCTCTGGAAACACCATATATTTT.

J is TRBJ1-1 and V is TRBV13; D possibly corresponds to TRBD1 (5 bases). V lost 3 bases and J 0 bases, leaving 17 bases between the germline ends. The CDR3 is made up of 17 amino acids. Germline CDR1 is PRHDT and CDR2 is FYEKMQ (reference sequence). The CDR3 bases are TGTGCCAGCAGCTTTTTCATAGGGGTCTACATGAACACTGAAGCTTTCTTT. Its protein product is CASSFFIGVYMNTEAFF.

The J gene is TRBJ1-1, the V gene TRBV4-3; D is possibly TRBD1 (5 bases). CDR1 LGHNA and CDR2 YSLEER come from the germline V gene. Trimming left V 2 bases short and J 1 base short, with 8 bases between. This CDR3 region has 14 residues. The CDR3 bases are TGCGCCAGCAGCCAACACACAGGGAACACTGAAGCTTTCTTT. Its protein is CASSQHTGNTEAFF.

The rearrangement joins TRBV6-5 to TRBJ1-2; 8 positions agree with TRBD1. CDR1 and CDR2 (germline): MNHEY, SVGAGI. V gave up 6 bases and J gave up 4 bases; unmatched junction bases: 10. The CDR3 totals 15 residues. This CDR3 is CASRNRGTISYGYTF. The CDR3 DNA is TGTGCCAGCAGAAACAGGGGGACGATTTCCTATGGCTACACCTTC.

This rearrangement joins TRBV5-1 to TRBJ2-7; D possibly corresponds to TRBD1 (6 bases). V lost 4 bases to trimming and J lost 4 bases, with 15 bases between them. The V gene's germline CDR1 is SGHRS and CDR2 YFSETQ. CDR3 length equals 14 residues. CDR3 region: CASSREGVAYEQYF. The CDR3, as DNA: TGCGCCAGCAGCCGCGAGGGGGTTGCTTACGAGCAGTACTTC. Variable domain in full (rest from reference TRBV5-1 and TRBJ2-7): KAGVTQTPRYLIKTRGQQVTLSCSPISGHRSVSWYQQTPGQGLQFLFEYFSETQRNKGNFPGRFSGRQFSNSRSEMNVSTLELGDSALYLCASSREGVAYEQYFGPGTRLTVT.

V usage is TRBV9 and J usage is TRBJ1-2; 8 bases align to TRBD1. J gave up 8 bases and V 2 bases, and 8 bases lay outside the gene matches. There are 14 residues in the CDR3. Germline V lookup: CDR1 SGDLS, CDR2 YYNGEE. DNA for the CDR3: TGTGCCAGCAGCGTGGTAACAGGGGGGGCCGGCTACACCTTC. It codes for CASSVVTGGAGYTF.

The genes are TRBV7-9 and TRBJ1-2; 8 nucleotides agree with TRBD1. The germline V gene encodes CDR1 SEHNR and CDR2 FQNEAQ (reference sequence). V dropped 8 bases and J dropped 8; count of bases not matched to a gene: 16. The length of the CDR3 is 15 residues. CDR3 DNA: TGTGCCAGCCTAGGGGGACAGGATCCCCTTGGGGGCTACACCTTC. It is translated as CASLGGQDPLGGYTF.

The chain joins TRBV28 to TRBJ2-5, with D tentatively TRBD1 (5 bases). V shed 7 bases and J shed 0 bases, with 9 bases lying between them. The germline V gene has CDR1 MDHEN and CDR2 SYDVKM. This CDR3 comprises 13 residues. The CDR3 sequence is CASTETDQETQYF. The CDR3 bases are TGTGCCAGCACCGAGACAGACCAAGAGACCCAGTACTTC.

V gene TRBV6-5 combines with J gene TRBJ1-3; D uncertain. The CDR3 has 15 amino acids. V lost 6 bases and J lost 0, with 12 bases in between. Germline assignment: CDR1 MNHEY and CDR2 SVGAGI. The CDR3 nucleotides read TGTGCCAGCAGGGGCCCCGTCTCCTCTGGAAACACCATATATTTT. Its protein product is CASRGPVSSGNTIYF.